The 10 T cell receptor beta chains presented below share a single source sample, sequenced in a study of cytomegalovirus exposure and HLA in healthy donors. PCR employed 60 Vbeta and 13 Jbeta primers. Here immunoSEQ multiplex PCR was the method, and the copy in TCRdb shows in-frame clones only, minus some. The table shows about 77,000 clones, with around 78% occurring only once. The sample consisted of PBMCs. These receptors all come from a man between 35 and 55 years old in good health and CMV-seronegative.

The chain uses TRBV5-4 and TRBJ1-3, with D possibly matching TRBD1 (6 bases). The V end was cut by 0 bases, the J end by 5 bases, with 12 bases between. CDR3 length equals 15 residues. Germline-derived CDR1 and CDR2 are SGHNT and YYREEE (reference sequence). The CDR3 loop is CASSLAKTGRNTIYF. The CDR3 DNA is TGTGCCAGCAGCTTGGCCAAGACAGGCAGAAACACCATATATTTT.

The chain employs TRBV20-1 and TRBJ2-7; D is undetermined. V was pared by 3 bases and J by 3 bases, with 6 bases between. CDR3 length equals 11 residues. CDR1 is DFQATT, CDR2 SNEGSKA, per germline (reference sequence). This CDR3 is CSASYNYEQYF. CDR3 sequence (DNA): TGCAGTGCTAGTTACAACTACGAGCAGTACTTC.

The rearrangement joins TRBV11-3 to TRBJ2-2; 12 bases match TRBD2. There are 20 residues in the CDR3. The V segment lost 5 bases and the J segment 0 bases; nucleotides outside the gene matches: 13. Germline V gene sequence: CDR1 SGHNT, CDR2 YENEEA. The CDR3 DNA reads TGTGCCAGCAGCCTTACCGTAGGACTAGCGGGGTTCTCGAACACCGGGGAGCTGTTTTTT. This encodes CASSLTVGLAGFSNTGELFF.

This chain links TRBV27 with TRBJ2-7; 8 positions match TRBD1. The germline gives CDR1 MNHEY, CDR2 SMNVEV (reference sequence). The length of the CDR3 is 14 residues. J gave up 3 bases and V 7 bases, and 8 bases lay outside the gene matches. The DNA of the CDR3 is TGTGCCAGCAAACTAGACAGGGGAAACTACGAGCAGTACTTC. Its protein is CASKLDRGNYEQYF.

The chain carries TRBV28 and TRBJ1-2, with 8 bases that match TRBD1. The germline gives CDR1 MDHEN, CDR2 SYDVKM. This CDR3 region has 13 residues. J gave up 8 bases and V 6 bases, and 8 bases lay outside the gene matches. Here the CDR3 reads CASSADRVKGYTF. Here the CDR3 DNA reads TGTGCCAGCAGCGCGGACAGGGTGAAGGGCTACACCTTC.

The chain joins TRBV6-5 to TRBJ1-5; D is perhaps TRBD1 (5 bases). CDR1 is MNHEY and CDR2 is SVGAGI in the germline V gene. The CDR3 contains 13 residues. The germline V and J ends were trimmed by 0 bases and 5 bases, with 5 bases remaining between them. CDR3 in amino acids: CASSYSGDQPQHF. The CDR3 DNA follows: TGTGCCAGCAGTTACTCAGGGGATCAGCCCCAGCATTTT.

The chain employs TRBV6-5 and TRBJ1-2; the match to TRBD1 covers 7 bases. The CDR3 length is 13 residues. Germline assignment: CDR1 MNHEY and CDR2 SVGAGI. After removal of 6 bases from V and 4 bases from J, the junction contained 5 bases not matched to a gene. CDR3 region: CASRQGSRYGYTF. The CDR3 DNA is TGTGCCAGCAGACAGGGGAGTCGCTATGGCTACACCTTC.

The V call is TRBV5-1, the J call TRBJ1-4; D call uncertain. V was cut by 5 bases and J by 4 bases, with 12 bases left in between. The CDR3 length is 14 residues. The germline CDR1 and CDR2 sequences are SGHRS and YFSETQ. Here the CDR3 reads CASRLRESNEKLFF. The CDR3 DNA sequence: TGCGCCAGCAGACTGAGGGAGAGTAATGAAAAACTGTTTTTT.

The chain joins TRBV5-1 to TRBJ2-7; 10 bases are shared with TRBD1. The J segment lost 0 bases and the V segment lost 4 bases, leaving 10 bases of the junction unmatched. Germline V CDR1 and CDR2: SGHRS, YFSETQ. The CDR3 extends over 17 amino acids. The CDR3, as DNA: TGCGCCAGCAGCACGGGACAGGGGTCATCCCCCTCCTACGAGCAGTACTTC. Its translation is CASSTGQGSSPSYEQYF.

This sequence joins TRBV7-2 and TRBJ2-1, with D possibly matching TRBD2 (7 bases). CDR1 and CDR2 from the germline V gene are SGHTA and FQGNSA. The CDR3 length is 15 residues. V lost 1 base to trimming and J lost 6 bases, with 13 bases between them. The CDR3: CASSLGGGLSNEQFF. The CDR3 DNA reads TGTGCCAGCAGCTTAGGGGGGGGCCTCTCCAATGAGCAGTTCTTC.